The rows below give T cell receptor beta chains drawn from one sample of a study of blood T cell repertoires in COVID-19. TCRdb's table, derived via immunoSEQ multiplex PCR, lists solely in-frame clones and lacks some. Of 100,000 or so clones listed, over 75% are singletons. The sequenced sample was peripheral blood. Source of these receptors: a man aged 50 to 60 with acute or convalescent COVID-19. CDR3s include the opening cysteine and the closing phenylalanine or tryptophan. The order of the fields is D gene, V gene, clone size, J gene, CDR3 protein, CDR3 DNA. A D gene is named only where the DNA matches it firmly. Rows give clone size only sometimes, using once, few, many, or a class for an expanded clone.

-	TRBV5-1	-	TRBJ1-1	CASKVDTNTEAFF	TGCGCCAGCAAAGTGGACACTAACACTGAAGCTTTCTTT
-	TRBV18	-	TRBJ2-7	CASSSEGRMSYEQYF	TGTGCCAGCTCATCTGAGGGCAGGATGTCCTACGAGCAGTACTTC
TRBD1	TRBV11-3	-	TRBJ2-7	CASSTGTGSNEQYF	TGTGCCAGCAGTACCGGGACAGGGTCAAACGAGCAGTACTTC
-	TRBV7-9	-	TRBJ1-2	CASSLRTVYANYGYTF	TGTGCCAGCAGCCTTCGAACAGTGTACGCTAACTATGGCTACACCTTC
-	TRBV28	-	TRBJ2-1	CASSLTRTKNNEQFF	TGTGCCAGCAGTTTAACACGGACAAAAAACAATGAGCAGTTCTTC
-	TRBV27	few	TRBJ1-6	CASTTGLGTLHF	TGTGCCAGCACTACGGGACTTGGAACCCTCCACTTT
-	TRBV30	-	TRBJ2-4	CAWSVPGGGSIQYF	TGTGCCTGGAGTGTACCCGGGGGAGGAAGCATTCAGTACTTC
-	TRBV15	-	TRBJ2-5	CATSRELKETQYF	TGTGCCACCAGCAGAGAACTTAAGGAGACCCAGTACTTC
-	TRBV7-9	-	TRBJ2-7	CASSPYYEQYF	TGTGCCAGCAGCCCTTACTACGAGCAGTACTTC
-	TRBV2	once	TRBJ1-1	CASSEARGRGTEAFF	TGTGCCAGCAGTGAAGCTAGGGGTAGGGGCACTGAAGCTTTCTTT
TRBD1	TRBV7-9	once	TRBJ1-1	CASSLDRGTEAFF	TGTGCCAGCAGCTTAGACAGGGGCACTGAAGCTTTCTTT